Listed below are T cell receptor beta chains from one sample, sequenced in a study of blood T cell repertoires in COVID-19. TCRdb's table, derived via immunoSEQ multiplex PCR, lists solely in-frame clones and lacks some. The sample records about 320,000 clones, nearly 90% being singletons. The sequenced sample was PBMCs or T cells enriched from blood (not recorded which). The receptors originated from a woman aged 25 to 45 who had recovered from COVID-19. CDR3s include the opening cysteine and the closing phenylalanine or tryptophan. Fields, in order: clone size, V gene, J gene, D gene, CDR3 protein, CDR3 DNA. D genes are given only for firm matches. Only some rows state a clone size, as once, few, many or a class for expanded clones.

clone_size: -; v_call: TRBV13; j_call: TRBJ2-1; d_call: TRBD2; cdr3_aa: CASSFWRGVDEQFF; cdr3_nt: TGTGCCAGCAGCTTCTGGCGGGGGGTCGATGAGCAGTTCTTC
clone_size: -; v_call: TRBV6-5; j_call: TRBJ2-3; d_call: TRBD2; cdr3_aa: CASSPAGGIDTQYF; cdr3_nt: TGTGCCAGCAGTCCGGCGGGGGGCATAGATACGCAGTATTTT
clone_size: -; v_call: TRBV18; j_call: TRBJ1-2; d_call: TRBD1; cdr3_aa: CASSSDRENYGYTF; cdr3_nt: TGTGCCAGCTCCTCGGACAGGGAGAACTATGGCTACACCTTC
clone_size: -; v_call: TRBV15; j_call: TRBJ1-2; d_call: -; cdr3_aa: CATSPSAGYYGYTF; cdr3_nt: TGTGCCACCAGCCCGAGCGCGGGATACTATGGCTACACCTTC
clone_size: -; v_call: TRBV7-8; j_call: TRBJ2-2; d_call: TRBD2; cdr3_aa: CASSLNLGGSTGELFF; cdr3_nt: TGTGCCAGCAGCTTAAATTTGGGGGGGAGCACCGGGGAGCTGTTTTTT
clone_size: -; v_call: TRBV2; j_call: TRBJ1-2; d_call: TRBD1; cdr3_aa: CASLPTGANYGYTF; cdr3_nt: TGTGCCAGCCTTCCGACAGGGGCTAACTATGGCTACACCTTC
clone_size: -; v_call: TRBV27; j_call: TRBJ1-4; d_call: -; cdr3_aa: CASSLGTDWEKLFF; cdr3_nt: TGTGCCAGCAGTCTTGGGACTGATTGGGAAAAACTGTTTTTT
clone_size: -; v_call: TRBV11-2; j_call: TRBJ1-4; d_call: TRBD1; cdr3_aa: CASSYTGVREKLFF; cdr3_nt: TGTGCCAGCAGTTATACAGGGGTCCGCGAAAAACTGTTTTTT
clone_size: -; v_call: TRBV7-2; j_call: TRBJ2-4; d_call: -; cdr3_aa: CASRLGGTSVKNIQYF; cdr3_nt: TGTGCCAGCAGACTGGGCGGGACCTCGGTCAAAAACATTCAGTACTTC
clone_size: -; v_call: TRBV14; j_call: TRBJ1-1; d_call: TRBD1; cdr3_aa: CASSQGGGVPEAFF; cdr3_nt: TGTGCCAGCAGCCAAGGAGGGGGCGTCCCTGAAGCTTTCTTT
clone_size: -; v_call: TRBV27; j_call: TRBJ1-5; d_call: TRBD1; cdr3_aa: CASSPPGQGNQPQHF; cdr3_nt: TGTGCCAGCAGTCCGCCGGGACAGGGCAATCAGCCCCAGCATTTT
clone_size: -; v_call: TRBV19; j_call: TRBJ1-1; d_call: TRBD1; cdr3_aa: CASSTGGPEAFF; cdr3_nt: TGTGCCAGTAGTACAGGGGGCCCCGAAGCTTTCTTT
clone_size: once; v_call: TRBV6-5; j_call: TRBJ1-5; d_call: -; cdr3_aa: CASSYSGGSNQPQHF; cdr3_nt: TGTGCCAGCAGTTACTCTGGGGGGAGCAATCAGCCCCAGCATTTT
clone_size: -; v_call: TRBV18; j_call: TRBJ1-2; d_call: TRBD1; cdr3_aa: CASSQGQWGYTF; cdr3_nt: TGTGCCAGCTCACAGGGACAGTGGGGCTACACCTTC
clone_size: -; v_call: TRBV3-1/TRBV3-2; j_call: TRBJ2-1; d_call: TRBD2; cdr3_aa: CASSHPRGAGGYNEQFF; cdr3_nt: TGTGCCAGCAGCCATCCCCGTGGGGCGGGGGGCTACAATGAGCAGTTCTTC
clone_size: -; v_call: TRBV7-9; j_call: TRBJ1-1; d_call: -; cdr3_aa: CASRSPGGSTEAFF; cdr3_nt: TGTGCCAGCAGGTCGCCGGGGGGGAGCACTGAAGCTTTCTTT
clone_size: -; v_call: TRBV7-9; j_call: TRBJ1-4; d_call: -; cdr3_aa: CASRRQTGKLFF; cdr3_nt: TGTGCCAGCAGGAGACAAACTGGAAAACTGTTTTTT
clone_size: -; v_call: TRBV14; j_call: TRBJ1-4; d_call: -; cdr3_aa: CASSLTGEKLFF; cdr3_nt: TGTGCCAGCAGCCTAACAGGGGAAAAACTGTTTTTT
clone_size: once; v_call: TRBV6-2/TRBV6-3; j_call: TRBJ1-1; d_call: TRBD1; cdr3_aa: CASSYHGTGNTEAFF; cdr3_nt: TGTGCCAGCAGTTACCACGGGACAGGAAACACTGAAGCTTTCTTT
clone_size: once; v_call: TRBV19; j_call: TRBJ2-7; d_call: TRBD1; cdr3_aa: CASSTPGQGSYEQYF; cdr3_nt: TGTGCCAGTAGTACCCCCGGACAGGGGTCCTACGAGCAGTACTTC
clone_size: -; v_call: TRBV24-1; j_call: TRBJ2-3; d_call: -; cdr3_aa: CATSDSGIKADTQYF; cdr3_nt: TGTGCCACCAGTGATTCAGGGATTAAGGCCGATACGCAGTATTTT
clone_size: -; v_call: TRBV7-9; j_call: TRBJ2-1; d_call: TRBD1; cdr3_aa: CASSLGQGQTNEQFF; cdr3_nt: TGTGCCAGCAGCTTGGGACAGGGCCAAACCAATGAGCAGTTCTTC
clone_size: once; v_call: TRBV30; j_call: TRBJ1-5; d_call: -; cdr3_aa: CAWSRPGHYNQPQHF; cdr3_nt: TGTGCCTGGAGTCGTCCGGGACATTACAATCAGCCCCAGCATTTT
clone_size: -; v_call: TRBV6-5; j_call: TRBJ1-4; d_call: -; cdr3_aa: CASGRSEKLFF; cdr3_nt: TGTGCCAGTGGGCGTAGTGAAAAACTGTTTTTT
clone_size: -; v_call: TRBV7-2; j_call: TRBJ1-3; d_call: -; cdr3_aa: CASSLETGVGNTIYF; cdr3_nt: TGTGCCAGCAGCCTCGAGACCGGGGTTGGAAACACCATATATTTT
clone_size: few; v_call: TRBV30; j_call: TRBJ1-2; d_call: TRBD1; cdr3_aa: CAWSVWDRGQYGYTF; cdr3_nt: TGTGCCTGGAGCGTCTGGGACAGGGGGCAATATGGCTACACCTTC
clone_size: -; v_call: TRBV12-5; j_call: TRBJ2-7; d_call: -; cdr3_aa: CASGWRGDEQYF; cdr3_nt: TGTGCTAGTGGTTGGCGCGGGGACGAGCAGTACTTC
clone_size: -; v_call: TRBV19; j_call: TRBJ1-2; d_call: TRBD1; cdr3_aa: CASSNHRDRGVGYTF; cdr3_nt: TGTGCCAGTAGTAACCACCGGGACAGGGGAGTTGGCTACACCTTC
clone_size: -; v_call: TRBV4-3; j_call: TRBJ1-2; d_call: -; cdr3_aa: CASSQDTGPANYGYTF; cdr3_nt: TGCGCCAGCAGCCAAGATACAGGCCCAGCTAACTATGGCTACACCTTC
clone_size: -; v_call: TRBV7-9; j_call: TRBJ1-3; d_call: -; cdr3_aa: CASSLVGSSGNTIYF; cdr3_nt: TGTGCCAGCAGCCTGGTTGGGAGCTCTGGAAACACCATATATTTT
clone_size: once; v_call: TRBV19; j_call: TRBJ1-5; d_call: -; cdr3_aa: CASSIRVYRDSNQPQHF; cdr3_nt: TGTGCCAGTAGTATTAGAGTATACAGGGATAGCAATCAGCCCCAGCATTTT
clone_size: -; v_call: TRBV29-1; j_call: TRBJ2-7; d_call: -; cdr3_aa: CSVGVPYEQYF; cdr3_nt: TGCAGCGTAGGGGTCCCCTACGAGCAGTACTTC
clone_size: -; v_call: TRBV29-1; j_call: TRBJ2-1; d_call: -; cdr3_aa: CSDQQGASEQFF; cdr3_nt: TGCAGCGACCAACAGGGCGCTTCTGAGCAGTTCTTC
clone_size: few; v_call: TRBV19; j_call: TRBJ1-4; d_call: -; cdr3_aa: CASSMEAGWEKLFF; cdr3_nt: TGTGCCAGTAGTATGGAAGCAGGGTGGGAAAAACTGTTTTTT
clone_size: -; v_call: TRBV18; j_call: TRBJ1-3; d_call: -; cdr3_aa: CASSPLPGEPGNTIYF; cdr3_nt: TGTGCCAGCTCACCACTGCCGGGGGAGCCTGGAAACACCATATATTTT
clone_size: -; v_call: TRBV7-3; j_call: TRBJ2-1; d_call: -; cdr3_aa: CASSLGALGNEQFF; cdr3_nt: TGTGCCAGCAGCTTAGGGGCCCTAGGGAATGAGCAGTTCTTC
clone_size: -; v_call: TRBV6-5; j_call: TRBJ1-3; d_call: -; cdr3_aa: CASQESSSSGNTIYF; cdr3_nt: TGTGCCAGCCAGGAAAGTTCGAGCTCTGGAAACACCATATATTTT
clone_size: -; v_call: TRBV19; j_call: TRBJ1-2; d_call: -; cdr3_aa: CASSIGAGLGYTF; cdr3_nt: TGTGCCAGTAGTATAGGGGCGGGCCTCGGCTACACCTTC
clone_size: -; v_call: TRBV9; j_call: TRBJ2-3; d_call: TRBD2; cdr3_aa: CASSVGTRGSTDTQYF; cdr3_nt: TGTGCCAGCAGCGTAGGGACTAGGGGTAGCACAGATACGCAGTATTTT
clone_size: -; v_call: TRBV25-1; j_call: TRBJ2-2; d_call: -; cdr3_aa: CASSPPGTSTGELFF; cdr3_nt: TGTGCCAGCTCCCCCCCCGGGACAAGCACCGGGGAGCTGTTTTTT
clone_size: -; v_call: TRBV10-1; j_call: TRBJ1-5; d_call: TRBD1; cdr3_aa: CASSPDRGPEGSQHF; cdr3_nt: TGCGCCAGCAGTCCTGACAGGGGGCCCGAGGGGTCCCAGCATTTT
clone_size: -; v_call: TRBV19; j_call: TRBJ1-1; d_call: TRBD1; cdr3_aa: CASSIGRGHNTEAFF; cdr3_nt: TGTGCCAGTAGTATCGGCAGGGGGCATAACACTGAAGCTTTCTTT
clone_size: -; v_call: TRBV21-1; j_call: TRBJ1-2; d_call: -; cdr3_aa: CASSKGSDRATNYGYTF; cdr3_nt: TGTGCCAGCAGCAAAGGTTCCGACAGGGCAACTAACTATGGCTACACCTTC
clone_size: -; v_call: TRBV7-8; j_call: TRBJ1-1; d_call: TRBD1; cdr3_aa: CASRVATGESTEAFF; cdr3_nt: TGTGCCAGCAGGGTCGCGACAGGGGAAAGCACTGAAGCTTTCTTT
clone_size: -; v_call: TRBV4-1; j_call: TRBJ2-5; d_call: TRBD2; cdr3_aa: CASSPSGGLPDQETQYF; cdr3_nt: TGCGCCAGCAGCCCCTCGGGGGGTTTACCAGATCAGGAGACCCAGTACTTC
clone_size: -; v_call: TRBV18; j_call: TRBJ1-4; d_call: -; cdr3_aa: CASSPPGPRNEKLFF; cdr3_nt: TGTGCCAGCTCACCACCGGGGCCGAGAAATGAAAAACTGTTTTTT
clone_size: -; v_call: TRBV25-1; j_call: TRBJ1-1; d_call: -; cdr3_aa: CASSPYRAGNTEAFF; cdr3_nt: TGTGCCAGCAGCCCATACAGGGCGGGGAACACTGAAGCTTTCTTT
clone_size: -; v_call: TRBV7-8; j_call: TRBJ2-7; d_call: -; cdr3_aa: CASRDNSYEQYF; cdr3_nt: TGTGCCAGCCGGGACAACTCCTACGAGCAGTACTTC
clone_size: -; v_call: TRBV12-3/TRBV12-4; j_call: TRBJ1-2; d_call: -; cdr3_aa: CASSWGGYGYTF; cdr3_nt: TGTGCCAGCAGTTGGGGCGGCTATGGCTACACCTTC
clone_size: few; v_call: TRBV2; j_call: TRBJ1-2; d_call: TRBD1; cdr3_aa: CASSGDGQGLYGYTF; cdr3_nt: TGTGCCAGCAGCGGGGACGGACAGGGTCTCTATGGCTACACCTTC
clone_size: -; v_call: TRBV10-3; j_call: TRBJ1-2; d_call: -; cdr3_aa: CAIMADSYYGYTF; cdr3_nt: TGTGCCATCATGGCGGACAGCTACTATGGCTACACCTTC
clone_size: -; v_call: TRBV19; j_call: TRBJ2-2; d_call: TRBD2; cdr3_aa: CASTGGLLTGELFF; cdr3_nt: TGTGCCAGTACGGGGGGATTACTCACCGGGGAGCTGTTTTTT
clone_size: -; v_call: TRBV11-1; j_call: TRBJ2-2; d_call: -; cdr3_aa: CASSHRLDTGELFF; cdr3_nt: TGTGCCAGCAGCCACCGGCTAGACACCGGGGAGCTGTTTTTT
clone_size: -; v_call: TRBV9; j_call: TRBJ2-5; d_call: -; cdr3_aa: CASSVSGQETQYF; cdr3_nt: TGTGCCAGCAGCGTGTCCGGTCAAGAGACCCAGTACTTC
clone_size: -; v_call: TRBV29-1; j_call: TRBJ1-2; d_call: -; cdr3_aa: CSVRAGNYGYTF; cdr3_nt: TGCAGCGTTCGGGCGGGAAACTATGGCTACACCTTC
clone_size: -; v_call: TRBV12-3/TRBV12-4; j_call: TRBJ1-5; d_call: TRBD1; cdr3_aa: CASSTGQEPQHF; cdr3_nt: TGTGCCAGCAGCACGGGACAGGAGCCCCAGCATTTT
clone_size: -; v_call: TRBV7-9; j_call: TRBJ2-3; d_call: TRBD1; cdr3_aa: CASSPDRVADTQYF; cdr3_nt: TGTGCCAGCAGCCCCGACAGGGTCGCAGATACGCAGTATTTT